Presented here are 18 T cell receptor beta chains from one specimen sequenced in a study of naive and memory T cell subsets. Two oligonucleotides, mixed equimolar, formed the beta constant-region primer covering TRBC1 and TRBC2. TCRdb re-called the UMI-ligation and nested PCR reads with MiXCR, one entry per CDR3 protein. Of 89,000 or so distinct CDR3 sequences listed, around 14% are singletons. Sequencing used central memory CD4+ T cells from blood. The receptors stem from a human donor in good health.

There are a few counts of this clonotype. An end of the junction differs from the germline gene, which may be a read error. The rearrangement joins TRBV3-1 to TRBJ2-1, with 9 bases aligning to TRBD2. CDR1 LGHDT and CDR2 YNNKEL come from the germline V gene (reference sequence). This CDR3 comprises 12 residues. CDR3 region: CASSQGAGGPLF. The CDR3 DNA follows: TGTGCCAGCAGCCAAGGAGCGGGAGGCCCCCTCTTC.

This clonotype occurred a few times. The V gene is TRBV11-2, the J gene TRBJ2-1; TRBD2 is a possible D gene (6 bases). Per the germline V gene, CDR1 is SGHAT and CDR2 is FQNNGV. The CDR3 loop spans 15 amino acids. Between the trimmed V and J ends, which lost 5 bases and 9 bases, there was a span of 20 bases. In DNA, the CDR3 is TGTGCCAGCAGCCCCCTCCGAAACATCGGGAGTGAGCAGTTCTTC. This sequence encodes CASSPLRNIGSEQFF.

The genes are TRBV28 and TRBJ1-1, with D maybe TRBD1 (5 bases). V was shortened by 3 bases and J by 6 bases, with 14 bases between the two germline ends. The CDR3 spans 14 residues. Germline V gene data show CDR1 as MDHEN and CDR2 as SYDVKM. In nucleotides, the CDR3 is TGTGCCAGCAGTTTGGTCCAGGGTTCCCCTGAAGCTTTCTTT. It translates to CASSLVQGSPEAFF.

The table lists this clonotype with many counts. The genes are TRBV28 and TRBJ1-5; D is uncertain. Germline loops: CDR1 MDHEN, CDR2 SYDVKM. This CDR3 has 14 amino acids. Trimming removed 3 bases at V and 6 bases at J, with 12 bases between. CDR3 residues: CASSLAAGGQPQHF. As DNA, the CDR3 is TGTGCCAGCAGTTTGGCAGCTGGAGGTCAGCCCCAGCATTTT. The entire variable domain, with the rest obtained from reference TRBV28 and TRBJ1-5, is as follows: DVKVTQSSRYLVKRTGEKVFLECVQDMDHENMFWYRQDPGLGLRLIYFSYDVKMKEKGDIPEGYSVSREKKERFSLILESASTNQTSMYLCASSLAAGGQPQHFGDGTRLSIL.

Ten or more counts support this clonotype. The genes are TRBV29-1 and TRBJ1-4; possibly TRBD1 for D (6 bases). From germline, CDR1 is SQVTM and CDR2 ANQGSEA. The CDR3 contains 13 residues. Trimming cost V 3 bases and J 5 bases, with 10 bases left between them. The CDR3 region has the DNA TGCAGCGTTGAGAGGGGGAAAAATGAAAAACTGTTTTTT. Translation gives CSVERGKNEKLFF.

The chain is built from TRBV7-9 and TRBJ2-5, with TRBD1 identical over 8 bases. J was trimmed by 2 bases and V by 5 bases; bases with no gene match: 7. CDR1 is SEHNR and CDR2 is FQNEAQ in the germline V gene (reference sequence). This CDR3 has 15 residues. In nucleotides, the CDR3 is TGTGCCAGCAGCACTCTACGGACAGGGCAAGAGACCCAGTACTTC. This gives the protein CASSTLRTGQETQYF.

V is TRBV3-1 and J is TRBJ2-5; weak D call: TRBD2 (5 bases). The ends were cut back, 0 bases at V and 7 bases at J, with 12 bases in the middle. This CDR3 is 14 amino acids long. CDR1 and CDR2 from the germline V gene are LGHDT and YNNKEL (reference sequence). The CDR3 nucleotides are TGTGCCAGCAGCCAAGATGAGGGTATGGGGACCCAGTACTTC. It codes for CASSQDEGMGTQYF.

The chain carries TRBV11-1 and TRBJ2-1, with D unresolved. The CDR3 is 12 amino acids. Trimming removed 5 bases at V and 4 bases at J, with 6 bases between. Germline lookup yields CDR1 SGHAT and CDR2 FQDESV (reference sequence). The CDR3 region is CASSQRYNEQFF. CDR3 sequence (DNA): TGTGCCAGCAGCCAAAGATACAATGAGCAGTTCTTC. Combining the CDR3 with reference TRBV11-1 and TRBJ2-1 gives the whole variable domain EAEVAQSPRYKITEKSQAVAFWCDPISGHATLYWYRQILGQGPELLVQFQDESVVDDSQLPKDRFSAERLKGVDSTLKIQPAELGDSAMYLCASSQRYNEQFFGPGTRLTVL.

This clonotype was detected only a few times. V and J are TRBV2 and TRBJ2-3; D call uncertain. Germline loops: CDR1 SNHLY, CDR2 FYNNEI. The CDR3 is made up of 12 amino acids. V lost 6 bases and J 4 bases, leaving 8 bases between the germline ends. The DNA of the CDR3 is TGTGCCAGCAGCCTCTGTGCAGATACGCAGTATTTT. This sequence encodes CASSLCADTQYF.

The sample holds many counts of this clonotype. This sequence joins TRBV27 and TRBJ2-6, with 10 bases aligning to TRBD1. The CDR3 runs 17 residues. V lost 6 bases, J lost 2 bases, and 7 bases stayed unmatched. CDR1 and CDR2 from the germline V gene are MNHEY and SMNVEV (reference sequence). This CDR3 is CASRPTGGAPGANVLTF. The CDR3 nucleotides are TGTGCCAGCAGGCCGACAGGGGGCGCCCCTGGGGCCAACGTCCTGACTTTC.

The V gene is TRBV2, the J gene TRBJ2-1, with a weak D call TRBD2 (6 bases). Trimming removed 10 bases at V and 0 bases at J, with 13 bases between. In germline, CDR1 is SNHLY, CDR2 FYNNEI. There are 14 residues in the CDR3. The CDR3 DNA sequence: TGTGCCACCTTTCCGGGAGTCTCCTACAATGAGCAGTTCTTC. Encoded protein: CATFPGVSYNEQFF.

The chain has TRBV20-1 and TRBJ1-2; D gene uncertain. The CDR3 runs to 14 residues. Germline V gene sequence: CDR1 DFQATT, CDR2 SNEGSKA (reference sequence). The V gene lost 3 bases and the J gene lost 4 bases, with 15 bases spanning the gap. The CDR3 spells CSASKAGLLYGYTF. The CDR3 nucleotides read TGCAGTGCTAGTAAGGCAGGACTCCTCTATGGCTACACCTTC.

In DNA form, the CDR3 reads TGTGCCAGCAGTTACGGGGGTCCCGGGACAAGTTTGGGAACTGAAGCTTTCTTT. Protein product: CASSYGGPGTSLGTEAFF. This chain joins TRBV6-5 and TRBJ1-1; TRBD1 is a possible D gene (6 bases). The germline gives CDR1 MNHEY, CDR2 SVGAGI. There are 18 residues in the CDR3. The V end lost 2 bases, the J end lost 5 bases, and 24 bases lay between the germline ends.

This CDR3 is CAWNGRQSGNALGWFSGNTIYF. The CDR3 DNA follows: TGTGCCTGGAATGGAAGACAGTCGGGGAACGCCTTGGGTTGGTTCTCTGGAAACACCATATATTTT. This rearrangement joins TRBV30 to TRBJ1-3; possible D gene TRBD1, 5 bases. Trimming removed 4 bases at V and 0 bases at J, with 34 bases between. The CDR3 is 22 amino acids. Germline V gene lookup returns CDR1 GTSNPN and CDR2 SVGIG (reference sequence).

The chain uses TRBV29-1 and TRBJ1-2; D ambiguous. V shed 5 bases and J shed 4 bases, with 14 bases lying between them. The V gene's germline CDR1 is SQVTM and CDR2 ANQGSEA. The CDR3 is 13 residues long. The CDR3 DNA reads as TGCAGCGTTCTTTCCCAGGAACGCTATGGCTACACCTTC. It encodes CSVLSQERYGYTF.

This clonotype was recorded a few times. The chain is built from TRBV27 and TRBJ2-3; TRBD1 matches 7 bases. The CDR3 has 16 amino acids. CDR1 and CDR2 from the germline V gene are MNHEY and SMNVEV (reference sequence). J gave up 5 bases and V 5 bases, and 13 bases lay outside the gene matches. CDR3: CASSPRDREGRDTQYF. The DNA of the CDR3 is TGTGCCAGCAGTCCTCGCGACAGGGAAGGTAGAGATACGCAGTATTTT.

This clonotype occurred many times. V gene TRBV6-5 combines with J gene TRBJ2-5, with D perhaps being TRBD1 or TRBD2 (5 bases each). Trimming took 1 base from V and 2 from J, leaving 8 bases between them. Germline CDR1 is MNHEY and CDR2 is SVGAGI. The CDR3 covers 14 residues. The CDR3 reads CASSYWDRQETQYF. The DNA of the CDR3 is TGTGCCAGCAGTTACTGGGACCGTCAAGAGACCCAGTACTTC.

The chain carries TRBV5-1 and TRBJ2-3; D may match TRBD1 or TRBD2 (5 bases each). V was clipped by 1 base and J by 6 bases, with 12 bases between them. This CDR3 is 14 amino acids long. CDR1 and CDR2 from the germline V gene are SGHRS and YFSETQ. In nucleotides, the CDR3 is TGCGCCAGCAGCTTGAGTGGGACGGAGGATACGCAGTATTTT. Its translation is CASSLSGTEDTQYF.